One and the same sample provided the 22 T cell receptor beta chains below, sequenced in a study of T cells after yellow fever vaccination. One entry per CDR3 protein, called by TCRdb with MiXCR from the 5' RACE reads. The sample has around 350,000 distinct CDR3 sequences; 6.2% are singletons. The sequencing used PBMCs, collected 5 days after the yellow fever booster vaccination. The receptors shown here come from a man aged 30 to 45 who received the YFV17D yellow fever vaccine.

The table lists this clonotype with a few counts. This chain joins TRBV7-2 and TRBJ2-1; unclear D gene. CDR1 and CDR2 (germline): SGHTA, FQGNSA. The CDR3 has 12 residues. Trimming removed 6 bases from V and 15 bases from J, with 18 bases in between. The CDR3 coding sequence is TGTGCCAGCAGGCAAGCGAGTAGTATTCCGTTCTTC. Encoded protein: CASRQASSIPFF.

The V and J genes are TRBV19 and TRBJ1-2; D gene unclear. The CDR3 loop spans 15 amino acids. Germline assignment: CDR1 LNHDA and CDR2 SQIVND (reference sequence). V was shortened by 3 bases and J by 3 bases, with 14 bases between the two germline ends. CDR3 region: CASSIGHFVYYGYTF. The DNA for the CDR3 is TGTGCCAGTAGTATCGGTCATTTTGTCTACTATGGCTACACCTTC.

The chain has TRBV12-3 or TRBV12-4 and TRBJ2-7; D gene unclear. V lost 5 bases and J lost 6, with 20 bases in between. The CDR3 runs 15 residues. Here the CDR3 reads CASSPRPQRSGEQYF. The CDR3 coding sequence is TGTGCCAGCAGTCCCCGGCCACAGAGGTCGGGCGAGCAGTACTTC.

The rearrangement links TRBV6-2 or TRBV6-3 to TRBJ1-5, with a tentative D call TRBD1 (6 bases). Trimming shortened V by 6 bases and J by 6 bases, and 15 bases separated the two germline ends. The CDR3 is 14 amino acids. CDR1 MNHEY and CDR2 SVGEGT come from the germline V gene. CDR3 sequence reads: CASRHGGLGQPQHF. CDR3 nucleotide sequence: TGTGCCAGCAGACACGGGGGGCTGGGTCAGCCCCAGCATTTT.

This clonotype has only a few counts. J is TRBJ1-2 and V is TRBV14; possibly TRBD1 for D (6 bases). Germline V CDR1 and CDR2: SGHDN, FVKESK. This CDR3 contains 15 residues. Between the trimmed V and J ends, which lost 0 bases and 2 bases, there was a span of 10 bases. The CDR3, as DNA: TGTGCCAGCAGCCAAGAAACAGGGACCAACTATGGCTACACCTTC. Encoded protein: CASSQETGTNYGYTF.

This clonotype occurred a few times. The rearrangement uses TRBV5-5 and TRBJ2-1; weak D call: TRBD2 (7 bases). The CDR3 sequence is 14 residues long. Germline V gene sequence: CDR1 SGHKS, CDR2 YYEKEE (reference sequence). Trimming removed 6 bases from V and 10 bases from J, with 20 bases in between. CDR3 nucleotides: TGTGCCAGCAACCCTTACCTCGAGGGGGGGGAGCAGTTCTTC. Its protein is CASNPYLEGGEQFF.

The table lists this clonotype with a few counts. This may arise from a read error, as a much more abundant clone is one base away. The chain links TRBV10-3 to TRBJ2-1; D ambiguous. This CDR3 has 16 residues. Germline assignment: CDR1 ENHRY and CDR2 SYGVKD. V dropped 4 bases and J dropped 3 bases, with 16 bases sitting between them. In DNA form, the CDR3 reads TGTGCCATCAGTGGAAACTACCGGTACAACTACAATGAGCAGTTCTTC. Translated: CAISGNYRYNYNEQFF.

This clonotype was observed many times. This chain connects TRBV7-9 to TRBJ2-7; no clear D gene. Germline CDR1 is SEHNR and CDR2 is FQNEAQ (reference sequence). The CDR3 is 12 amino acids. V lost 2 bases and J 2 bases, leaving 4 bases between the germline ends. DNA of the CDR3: TGTGCCAGCAGCTTACCCCCCTACGAGCAGTACTTC. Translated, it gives CASSLPPYEQYF.

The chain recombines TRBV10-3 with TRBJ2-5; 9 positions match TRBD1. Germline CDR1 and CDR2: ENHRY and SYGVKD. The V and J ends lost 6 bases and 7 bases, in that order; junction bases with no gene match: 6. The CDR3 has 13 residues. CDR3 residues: CAISEQGAGTQYF. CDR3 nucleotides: TGTGCCATCAGCGAACAGGGGGCAGGGACCCAGTACTTC.

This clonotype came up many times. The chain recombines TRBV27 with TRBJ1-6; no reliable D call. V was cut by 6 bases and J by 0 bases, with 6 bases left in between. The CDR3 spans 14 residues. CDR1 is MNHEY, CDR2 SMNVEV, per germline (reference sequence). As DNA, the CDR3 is TGTGCCAGCAGCAGAAGCTCCTATAATTCACCCCTCCACTTT. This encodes CASSRSSYNSPLHF.

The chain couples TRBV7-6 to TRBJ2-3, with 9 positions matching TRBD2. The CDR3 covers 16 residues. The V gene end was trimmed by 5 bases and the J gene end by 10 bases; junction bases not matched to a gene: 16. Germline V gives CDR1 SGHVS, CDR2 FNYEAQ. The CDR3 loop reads CASSPMGSGAGGSQYF. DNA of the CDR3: TGTGCCAGCAGCCCAATGGGTAGCGGCGCGGGGGGGTCGCAGTATTTT. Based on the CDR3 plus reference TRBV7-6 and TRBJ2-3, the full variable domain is GAGVSQSPRYKVTKRGQDVALRCDPISGHVSLYWYRQALGQGPEFLTYFNYEAQQDKSGLPNDRFSAERPEGSISTLTIQRTEQRDSAMYRCASSPMGSGAGGSQYFGPGTRLTVL.

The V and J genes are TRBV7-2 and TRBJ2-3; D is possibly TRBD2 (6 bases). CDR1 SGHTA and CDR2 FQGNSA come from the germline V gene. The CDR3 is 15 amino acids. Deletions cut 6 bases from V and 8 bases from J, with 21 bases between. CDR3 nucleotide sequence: TGTGCCAGCAGTTTCCGAATTCGGGAGCTGGCTACGCAGTATTTT. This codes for CASSFRIRELATQYF.

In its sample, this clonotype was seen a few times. This CDR3 is CASRLSQPGEGYTF. DNA of the CDR3: TGTGCCAGCAGGCTGTCCCAGCCGGGAGAGGGCTACACCTTC. This chain uses TRBV7-9 with TRBJ1-2; D is uncertain. Germline V gene lookup returns CDR1 SEHNR and CDR2 FQNEAQ (reference sequence). The CDR3 is 14 amino acids. The ends were cut back, 6 bases at V and 8 bases at J, with 19 bases in the middle.

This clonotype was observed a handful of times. The CDR3 nucleotides are TGTGCCAGCAGGAGTGACAGGCCACCCTACGAGCAGTACTTC. Translation gives CASRSDRPPYEQYF. V gene TRBV6-2 or TRBV6-3 combines with J gene TRBJ2-7; a weak D match, TRBD1 (6 bases). Trimming took 6 bases from V and 2 from J, leaving 14 bases between them. The germline V gene has CDR1 MNHEY and CDR2 SVGEGT. This CDR3 has 14 amino acids.

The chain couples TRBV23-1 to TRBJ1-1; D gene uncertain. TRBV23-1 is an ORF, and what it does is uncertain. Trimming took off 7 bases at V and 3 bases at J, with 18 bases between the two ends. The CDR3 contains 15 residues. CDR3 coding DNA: TGCGCCAGCACAATCGGGTCTTCATGGGACACTGAAGCTTTCTTT. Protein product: CASTIGSSWDTEAFF.

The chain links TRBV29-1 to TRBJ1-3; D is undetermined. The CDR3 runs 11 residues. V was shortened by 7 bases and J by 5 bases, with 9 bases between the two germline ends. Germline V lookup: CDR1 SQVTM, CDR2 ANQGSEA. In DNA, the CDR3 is TGCAGCGGTGGGGATAGAAACACCATATATTTT. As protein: CSGGDRNTIYF.

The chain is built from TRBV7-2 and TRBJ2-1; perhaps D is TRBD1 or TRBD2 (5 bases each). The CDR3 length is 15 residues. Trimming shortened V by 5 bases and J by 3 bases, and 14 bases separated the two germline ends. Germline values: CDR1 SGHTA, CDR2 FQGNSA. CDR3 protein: CASSRTGTDYNEQFF. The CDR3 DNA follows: TGTGCCAGCAGCCGAACCGGGACGGACTACAATGAGCAGTTCTTC.

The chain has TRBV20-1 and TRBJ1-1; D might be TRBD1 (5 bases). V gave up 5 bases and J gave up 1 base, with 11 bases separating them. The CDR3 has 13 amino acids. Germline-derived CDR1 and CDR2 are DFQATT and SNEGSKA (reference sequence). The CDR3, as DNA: TGCAGTGCTCACCGTGGGGCGAACACTGAAGCTTTCTTT. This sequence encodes CSAHRGANTEAFF.

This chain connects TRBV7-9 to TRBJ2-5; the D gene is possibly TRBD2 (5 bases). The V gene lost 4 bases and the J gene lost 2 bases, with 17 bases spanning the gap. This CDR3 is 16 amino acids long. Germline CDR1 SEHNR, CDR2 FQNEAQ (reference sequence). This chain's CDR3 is CASSSPRAGRQETQYF. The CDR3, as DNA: TGTGCCAGCAGCTCTCCGCGCGCGGGCCGACAAGAGACCCAGTACTTC.

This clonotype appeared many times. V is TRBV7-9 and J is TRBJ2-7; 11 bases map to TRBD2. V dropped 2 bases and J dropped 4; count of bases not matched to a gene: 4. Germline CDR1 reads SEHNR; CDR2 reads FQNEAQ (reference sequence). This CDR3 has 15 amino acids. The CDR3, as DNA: TGTGCCAGCAGCTTAACTTCTAGCGGGAGGTACGAGCAGTACTTC. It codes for CASSLTSSGRYEQYF.

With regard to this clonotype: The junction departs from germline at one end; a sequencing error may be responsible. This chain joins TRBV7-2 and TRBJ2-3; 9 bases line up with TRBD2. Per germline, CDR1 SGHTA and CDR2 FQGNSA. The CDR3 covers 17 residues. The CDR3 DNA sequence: TGTGCCAGCAGCTTTCTTCTAGCGGGACCTCGAACAGATACGCTGTATTTT. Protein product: CASSFLLAGPRTDTLYF.

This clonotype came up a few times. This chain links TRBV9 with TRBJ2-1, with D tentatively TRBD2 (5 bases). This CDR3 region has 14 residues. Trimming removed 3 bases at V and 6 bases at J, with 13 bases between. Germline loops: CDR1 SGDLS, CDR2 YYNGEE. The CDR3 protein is CASSDRKRSNEQFF. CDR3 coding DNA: TGTGCCAGCAGCGACAGAAAGCGGTCCAATGAGCAGTTCTTC.